This T cell receptor beta chain derives from a study of control samples from healthy donors and cancer patients. The V gene lost 2 bases and the J gene lost 2 bases, with 11 bases spanning the gap. CDR1 and CDR2 (germline): WNHNN, SYGVQD (reference sequence). The CDR3 has 15 amino acids. In this sample, this clone turned up once. Method: immunoSEQ multiplex PCR; TCRdb's copy keeps in-frame clones and lacks some. The sample lists roughly 130,000 clones, more than 85% seen once, with around 7.9% in the top ten. The TCR sequence derives from a man aged 18 to 35 in good health. The specimen sequenced was blood. This chain uses TRBV10-1 with TRBJ2-3; unclear D gene. The CDR3 is CASSEGLVFTDTQYF. Written as DNA, the CDR3 is TGCGCCAGCAGTGAGGGCCTAGTCTTCACAGATACGCAGTATTTT.